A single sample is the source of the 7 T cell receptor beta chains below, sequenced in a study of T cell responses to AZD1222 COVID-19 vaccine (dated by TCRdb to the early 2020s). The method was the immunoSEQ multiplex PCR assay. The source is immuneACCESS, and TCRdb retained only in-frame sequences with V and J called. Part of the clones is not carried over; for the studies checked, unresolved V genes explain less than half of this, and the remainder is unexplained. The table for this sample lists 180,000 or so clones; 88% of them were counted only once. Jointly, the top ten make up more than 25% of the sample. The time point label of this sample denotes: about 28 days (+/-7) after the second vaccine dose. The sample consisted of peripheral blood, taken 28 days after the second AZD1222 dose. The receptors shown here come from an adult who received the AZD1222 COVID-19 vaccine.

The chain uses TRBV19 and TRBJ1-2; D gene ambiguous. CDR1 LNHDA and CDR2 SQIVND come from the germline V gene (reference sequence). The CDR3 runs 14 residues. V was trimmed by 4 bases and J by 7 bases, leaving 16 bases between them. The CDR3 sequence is CASSRQGPVFGYTF. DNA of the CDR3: TGTGCCAGTAGTAGACAAGGACCTGTTTTTGGCTACACCTTC.

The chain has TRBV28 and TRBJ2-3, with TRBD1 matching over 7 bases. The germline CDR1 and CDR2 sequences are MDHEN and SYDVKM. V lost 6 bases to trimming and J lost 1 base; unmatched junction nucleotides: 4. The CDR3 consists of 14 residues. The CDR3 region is CASSSTGGTDTQYF. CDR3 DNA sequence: TGTGCCAGCAGCAGTACAGGGGGCACAGATACGCAGTATTTT.

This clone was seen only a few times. The CDR3 sequence is CASSLFPTDGADTQYF. The CDR3 DNA reads TGTGCCAGCAGCTTATTCCCGACTGATGGGGCAGATACGCAGTATTTT. This chain joins TRBV7-3 and TRBJ2-3; no definite D call. The V and J ends lost 2 bases and 4 bases respectively, with 16 bases between them. The CDR3 runs 16 residues. CDR1 and CDR2 from the germline V gene are SGHTA and FQGTGA.

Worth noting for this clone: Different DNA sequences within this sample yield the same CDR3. The CDR3 nucleotides are TGTGCCAGCAGCTTAGGACTAGCGGGAGGGCCCACAGATACGCAGTATTTT. Amino acid sequence: CASSLGLAGGPTDTQYF. The chain couples TRBV7-3 to TRBJ2-3; 15 nucleotides align to TRBD2. J was trimmed by 2 bases and V by 2 bases; bases with no gene match: 2. The CDR3 is 17 amino acids. Germline CDR1 is SGHTA and CDR2 is FQGTGA.

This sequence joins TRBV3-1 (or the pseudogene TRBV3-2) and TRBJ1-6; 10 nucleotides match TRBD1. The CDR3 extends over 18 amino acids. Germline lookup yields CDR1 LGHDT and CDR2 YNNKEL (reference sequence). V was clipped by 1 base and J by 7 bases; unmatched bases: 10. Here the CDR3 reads CASSQVTGGAGFNSPLHF. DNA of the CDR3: TGTGCCAGCAGCCAAGTGACAGGGGGCGCCGGCTTCAATTCACCCCTCCACTTT.

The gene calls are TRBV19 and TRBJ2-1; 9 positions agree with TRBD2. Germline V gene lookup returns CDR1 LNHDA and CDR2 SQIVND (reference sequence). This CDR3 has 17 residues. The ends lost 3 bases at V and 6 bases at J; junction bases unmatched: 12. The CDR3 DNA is TGTGCCAGTAGTATGGGAGCGGGAGGCCCCTTAATCAATGAGCAGTTCTTC. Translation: CASSMGAGGPLINEQFF. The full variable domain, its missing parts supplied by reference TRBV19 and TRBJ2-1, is DGGITQSPKYLFRKEGQNVTLSCEQNLNHDAMYWYRQDPGQGLRLIYYSQIVNDFQKGDIAEGYSVSREKKESFPLTVTSAQKNPTAFYLCASSMGAGGPLINEQFFGPGTRLTVL.

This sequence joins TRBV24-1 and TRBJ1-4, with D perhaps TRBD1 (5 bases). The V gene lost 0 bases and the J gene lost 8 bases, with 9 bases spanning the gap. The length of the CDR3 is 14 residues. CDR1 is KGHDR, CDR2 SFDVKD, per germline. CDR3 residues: CATSDLGTPEKLFF. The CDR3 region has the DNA TGTGCCACCAGTGATTTGGGGACCCCCGAAAAACTGTTTTTT.